Reported below is one T cell receptor (beta chain). Its matching antigen is unknown. The source of the sample is a study of siplizumab effects on memory and regulatory T cells. The length of the CDR3 is 13 residues. V was clipped by 0 bases and J by 11 bases; unmatched bases: 5. Germline CDR1 is LGHNA and CDR2 is YSLEER. The table came from immunoSEQ multiplex PCR; TCRdb's copy has only in-frame clones and leaves some out. The sample holds some 97,000 clones, around 90% seen once. Study findings and constraints: Proliferating Tregs from siplizumab cultures lacked functional confirmation of suppression.

The sequenced sample consisted of CD4+ T cells sorted from blood. The TCR was taken from a human donor in good health. The chain couples TRBV4-3 to TRBJ1-2, with 8 bases identical to TRBD1. The CDR3 loop reads CASSQERQGRYTF. CDR3 nucleotide sequence: TGCGCCAGCAGCCAAGAGCGACAGGGGAGGTACACCTTC.